These T cell receptor beta chains were read from a single sample in a study of CD8 T cells in ankylosing spondylitis. Using its own MiXCR run on the 5' RACE reads, TCRdb lists one record per CDR3 protein. The table lists around 180,000 distinct CDR3 sequences, 18% of them singletons, with 4.3% in the top ten. Sequenced: blood, either unsorted or a sorted T cell fraction (not recorded which). The receptors come from a male donor aged 5 to 30 with ankylosing spondylitis or in good health (not recorded which). Each CDR3 is given with its conserved first and last residue. A D gene is named only where the DNA matches it firmly. The listing skips clone size in some rows; elsewhere it reads once, few, many or a size class.

V gene	J gene	D gene	clone size	CDR3 DNA	CDR3 protein
TRBV11-3	TRBJ2-7	TRBD2	.	TGTGCCAGCAGCCATATGGGAGGGAACGAGCAGTACTTC	CASSHMGGNEQYF
TRBV29-1	TRBJ2-4	.	many	TGCAGCGTTGAGATGCTAAGAGATGGGGGGCGATCGGCCAAAAACATTCAGTACTTC	CSVEMLRDGGRSAKNIQYF
TRBV24-1	TRBJ2-1	.	.	TGTGCCACCAGCCCGTCGGGAGTTGGCTACAATGAGCAGTTCTTC	CATSPSGVGYNEQFF
TRBV24-1	TRBJ2-1	.	many	TGTGCCACCAGTGATTCTCAGGGAAGCCTAGCTGATGAGCAGTTCTTC	CATSDSQGSLADEQFF
TRBV4-1	TRBJ1-5	.	many	TGCGCCAGCAGCCAAGATCTAAGCAATCAGCCCCAGCATTTT	CASSQDLSNQPQHF
TRBV20-1	TRBJ1-1	.	.	TGCAGTGCGTTACATACGAACACTGAAGCTTTCTTT	CSALHTNTEAFF
TRBV7-3	TRBJ2-5	.	many	TGTGCCAGCAGCTTAGGGGGGCAGCGCGAGACCCAGTACTTC	CASSLGGQRETQYF
TRBV29-1	TRBJ2-5	.	many	TGCAGCGTTGGGCAGGAGACCCAGTACTTC	CSVGQETQYF
TRBV15	TRBJ2-3	.	many	TGTGCCACCAGCAGAGTCCCAGGGTTCGGAGATACGCAGTATTTT	CATSRVPGFGDTQYF
TRBV11-2	TRBJ1-1	.	.	TGTGCCAGCAGCTTAGTGAAGGGACACACTGAAGCTTTCTTT	CASSLVKGHTEAFF
TRBV13	TRBJ2-1	.	.	TGTGCCAGCAGCTTTGCCCCAAGCGGCTACAATGAGCAGTTCTTC	CASSFAPSGYNEQFF
TRBV12-3/TRBV12-4	TRBJ2-3	.	many	TGTGCCAGCAGTTTAGTGGTAGATTCAGATACGCAGTATTTT	CASSLVVDSDTQYF
TRBV29-1	TRBJ1-2	.	many	TGCAGCGTTGATCGCAGTAGACTGAACTATGGCTACACCTTC	CSVDRSRLNYGYTF
TRBV29-1	TRBJ1-1	TRBD1	many	TGCAGCGTGAGACAGGGCCTGAACACTGAAGCTTTCTTT	CSVRQGLNTEAFF
TRBV7-3	TRBJ2-7	TRBD1	.	TGTGCCAGCAGCCTAAACCCAGGGGGCGCGGCCGACGAGCAGTACTTC	CASSLNPGGAADEQYF
TRBV5-1	TRBJ2-1	.	few	TGCGCCAGCAGCTCTTCCGAGACAAACTACAATGAGCAGTTCTTC	CASSSSETNYNEQFF
TRBV10-2	TRBJ2-7	TRBD2	.	TGCGCCACCCTTGGTGGACTAGCGGGACCAAAATACGAGCAGTACTTC	CATLGGLAGPKYEQYF
TRBV27	TRBJ2-7	.	many	TGTGCCAGCAGCCAGCCTCCTTATTTCTACGAGCAGTACTTC	CASSQPPYFYEQYF
TRBV16	TRBJ1-5	.	many	TGTGCCAGCAGCCAATGGGAAGGGGATCAGCCCCAGCATTTT	CASSQWEGDQPQHF
TRBV3-1	TRBJ2-7	TRBD1	many	TGTGCCAGCAGCTTACAGGGGGGCGAGCAGTACTTC	CASSLQGGEQYF
TRBV12-5	TRBJ2-2	TRBD2	.	TGTGCTAGTGGTCCTCCGGGACTAGCGGGAGCCCACAACACCGGGGAGCTGTTTTTT	CASGPPGLAGAHNTGELFF
TRBV5-5	TRBJ1-5	.	many	TGTGCCAGCAGCCCTACAACCGGGAATCAGCCCCAGCATTTT	CASSPTTGNQPQHF
TRBV29-1	TRBJ1-1	TRBD1	many	TGCAGCGCCGCCGGACAGGGGGTCACTGAAGCTTTCTTT	CSAAGQGVTEAFF
TRBV6-6	TRBJ2-1	TRBD1	few	TGTGCCAGCAGTTACTGGCTCTGGGACAGGGCCTCCTACAATGAGCAGTTCTTC	CASSYWLWDRASYNEQFF
TRBV10-3	TRBJ2-3	TRBD2	many	TGTGCCATCAGTGGCAGCCTCCGGACTAGCGGGAGAAAAGGCACAGATACGCAGTATTTT	CAISGSLRTSGRKGTDTQYF
TRBV7-9	TRBJ2-7	.	.	TGTGCCAGCAGCCCCGCGCGACAGCCCTACGAGCAGTACTTC	CASSPARQPYEQYF
TRBV6-6	TRBJ1-1	.	few	TGTGCCAGCAGTGGACGGACTAGAGCTTTCTTT	CASSGRTRAFF
TRBV25-1	TRBJ1-1	.	many	TGTGCCAGCATTGCATCCCGGGACACAGGGTTACGCACTGAAGCTTTCTTT	CASIASRDTGLRTEAFF
TRBV6-2/TRBV6-3	TRBJ2-7	.	many	TGTGCCAGCAGTTTATCAGGAGCATACGAGCAGTACTTC	CASSLSGAYEQYF
TRBV12-3/TRBV12-4	TRBJ2-7	.	.	TGTGCCAGTACGCTAGGACCAACCTCGCTCTACGAGCAGTACTTC	CASTLGPTSLYEQYF
TRBV4-3	TRBJ2-1	TRBD1	many	TGCGCCAGCAGCCAAGTGGGGACAGGGTACAATGAGCAGTTCTTC	CASSQVGTGYNEQFF
TRBV5-1	TRBJ1-1	.	many	TGCGCCAGCAGTCACACGGGCACTGAAGCTTTCTTT	CASSHTGTEAFF
TRBV18	TRBJ2-5	.	many	TGTGCCAGCTCACCGGGGGCGGGACAAGAGACCCAGTACTTC	CASSPGAGQETQYF
TRBV12-3/TRBV12-4	TRBJ1-2	.	many	TGTGCCAGCAGTTTGGAGACAAGCTATGGCTACACCTTC	CASSLETSYGYTF
TRBV20-1	TRBJ1-5	.	many	TGCAGTGCGAGTCGGTACGGCTATAGCAATCAGCCCCAGCATTTT	CSASRYGYSNQPQHF
TRBV29-1	TRBJ2-2	TRBD1	.	TGCAGCGTTGAGGGACAGGTTAACACCGGGGAGCTGTTTTTT	CSVEGQVNTGELFF
TRBV20-1	TRBJ2-1	TRBD2	few	TGCAGTGCTAGATTGTCGAGGAGGAGACTAGCGGGAAATGAGCAGTTCTTC	CSARLSRRRLAGNEQFF
TRBV20-1	TRBJ2-1	TRBD2	.	TGCAGTGCTAGTGTCCTAGCGGGAGGTAATGAGCAGTTCTTC	CSASVLAGGNEQFF
TRBV12-3/TRBV12-4	TRBJ2-1	TRBD2	many	TGTGCCAGCAGTTTAGCGGGACTAGCGGACAATGAGCAGTTCTTC	CASSLAGLADNEQFF
TRBV9	TRBJ2-5	.	many	TGTGCCAGCAGCGTAGGGCCAACCCAAGAGACCCAGTACTTC	CASSVGPTQETQYF
TRBV12-3/TRBV12-4	TRBJ2-1	TRBD2	many	TGTGCCAGCAGTTTAAAGGGTGCGGGAGAGCGGTTCTTC	CASSLKGAGERFF
TRBV4-3	TRBJ2-1	TRBD2	many	TGCGCCAGCAGCCGGGGACTAGCGGGGATCGGTGAGCAGTTCTTC	CASSRGLAGIGEQFF
TRBV20-1	TRBJ2-7	TRBD1	many	TGCAGTGCGAATCCTGGGACAGGGATGAACGAGCAGTACTTC	CSANPGTGMNEQYF
TRBV10-3	TRBJ2-7	.	many	TGTGCCATCAGTGGGCAGTCCTCCTACGAGCAGTACTTC	CAISGQSSYEQYF
TRBV11-2	TRBJ2-2	.	.	TGTGCCAGCAGCCTATTAAGAGGTTTCACCGGGGAGCTGTTTTTT	CASSLLRGFTGELFF
TRBV7-9	TRBJ1-5	.	many	TGTGCCAGCACCCCTCGGACGGAGCAGCCCCAGCATTTT	CASTPRTEQPQHF
TRBV10-3	TRBJ2-5	.	many	TGTGCCATCAGTGAGTCGGGACTAGAGACCCAGTACTTC	CAISESGLETQYF
TRBV10-3	TRBJ2-2	.	many	TGTGCCATCACCCGCTCGGACGCGACGGAGGACGGGGAGCTGTTTTTT	CAITRSDATEDGELFF
TRBV12-3/TRBV12-4	TRBJ1-1	.	many	TGTGCCAGCAGCCCTCAGCAAGGCACTGAAGCTTTCTTT	CASSPQQGTEAFF
TRBV28	TRBJ1-6	.	.	TGTGCCAGCAGCCCGGGACCAACCGGGGGCGTCCACTTT	CASSPGPTGGVHF
TRBV24-1	TRBJ1-4	TRBD1	many	TGTGCCACCAGTGACAGGACAGGGGGGAATGAAAAACTGTTTTTT	CATSDRTGGNEKLFF
TRBV6-6	TRBJ2-2	.	.	TGTGCCAGCAGTTACTCGACCGGCTACAACACCGGGGAGCTGTTTTTT	CASSYSTGYNTGELFF